The 7 T cell receptor beta chains below all came from one sample that was sequenced in a study of blood T cells in healthy people across ages. A second roughly 7 to 11 cycle PCR used barcoded and J-beta primers. Via MiXCR, TCRdb re-called the 5' RACE reads, giving one row per CDR3 protein. The sample holds roughly 1,800,000 distinct CDR3 sequences, approximately 50% seen once. The specimen sequenced was blood. These receptors originate from a woman aged 35 to 49 in good health.

Only a few counts were recorded for this clonotype. The chain is built from TRBV5-5 and TRBJ2-5; the D gene is possibly TRBD2 (6 bases). In germline, CDR1 is SGHKS, CDR2 YYEKEE (reference sequence). This CDR3 contains 13 residues. V lost 0 bases and J 7 bases, leaving 10 bases between the germline ends. Here the CDR3 DNA reads TGTGCCAGCAGCTTGGCTGCGGGGACGACCCAGTACTTC. Translating gives CASSLAAGTTQYF. The complete variable domain, with remaining parts taken from reference TRBV5-5 and TRBJ2-5, reads DAGVTQSPTHLIKTRGQQVTLRCSPISGHKSVSWYQQVLGQGPQFIFQYYEKEERGRGNFPDRFSARQFPNYSSELNVNALLLGDSALYLCASSLAAGTTQYFGPGTRLLVL.

V usage is TRBV6-2 or TRBV6-3 and J usage is TRBJ1-1; D remains ambiguous. Germline assignment: CDR1 MNHEY and CDR2 SVGEGT. The ends were cut back, 5 bases at V and 5 bases at J, with 12 bases in the middle. The CDR3 sequence is 13 residues long. CDR3: CASSGQRVTEAFF. The CDR3 coding sequence is TGTGCCAGCAGTGGCCAGAGAGTTACTGAAGCTTTCTTT.

This chain links TRBV7-2 with TRBJ2-3; 7 bases line up with TRBD2. The V gene end was trimmed by 5 bases and the J gene end by 4 bases; junction bases not matched to a gene: 12. CDR1 is SGHTA, CDR2 FQGNSA, per germline. This CDR3 comprises 16 residues. The CDR3 nucleotides are TGTGCCAGCAGCCGTTACCAGACCGCGGGGGCAGATACGCAGTATTTT. Encoded protein: CASSRYQTAGADTQYF.

In DNA form, the CDR3 reads TGTGCCAGTAGTGGACTGTACAATTCACCCCTCCACTTT. Translated: CASSGLYNSPLHF. This chain connects TRBV19 to TRBJ1-6; D gene uncertain. Trimming stripped 5 bases from V and 7 bases from J, with 9 bases between. Per germline, CDR1 LNHDA and CDR2 SQIVND (reference sequence). This CDR3 has 13 amino acids.

The rearrangement uses TRBV11-3 and TRBJ2-3, with 9 bases identical to TRBD1. The CDR3 sequence is 15 residues long. With V trimmed by 4 bases and J by 10 bases, 12 bases remained unmatched. Germline CDR1 is SGHNT and CDR2 is YENEEA. The CDR3 loop is CASSSTGTGLHAQYF. The CDR3 DNA is TGTGCCAGCAGCTCTACCGGGACAGGGCTTCATGCGCAGTATTTT.

This clonotype appeared a single time. The DNA for the CDR3 is TGTGCCAGCAGTGACTTCAGCGGGGGCACCTACGAGCAGTACTTC. Translating gives CASSDFSGGTYEQYF. The chain is built from TRBV6-1 and TRBJ2-5; TRBD2 matches 8 bases. The J call could be wrong; TRBJ2-7 is a better fit for the DNA end. Germline V gene lookup returns CDR1 MNHNS and CDR2 SASEGT. This CDR3 comprises 15 residues.

V is TRBV5-1 and J is TRBJ2-1; 9 nucleotides agree with TRBD1. The CDR3 covers 13 residues. V lost 3 bases and J lost 8; bases outside the gene matches: 3. Germline values: CDR1 SGHRS, CDR2 YFSETQ. As DNA, the CDR3 is TGCGCCAGCAGCTCCGGACAGGGGTATGAGCAGTTCTTC. The encoded protein is CASSSGQGYEQFF.